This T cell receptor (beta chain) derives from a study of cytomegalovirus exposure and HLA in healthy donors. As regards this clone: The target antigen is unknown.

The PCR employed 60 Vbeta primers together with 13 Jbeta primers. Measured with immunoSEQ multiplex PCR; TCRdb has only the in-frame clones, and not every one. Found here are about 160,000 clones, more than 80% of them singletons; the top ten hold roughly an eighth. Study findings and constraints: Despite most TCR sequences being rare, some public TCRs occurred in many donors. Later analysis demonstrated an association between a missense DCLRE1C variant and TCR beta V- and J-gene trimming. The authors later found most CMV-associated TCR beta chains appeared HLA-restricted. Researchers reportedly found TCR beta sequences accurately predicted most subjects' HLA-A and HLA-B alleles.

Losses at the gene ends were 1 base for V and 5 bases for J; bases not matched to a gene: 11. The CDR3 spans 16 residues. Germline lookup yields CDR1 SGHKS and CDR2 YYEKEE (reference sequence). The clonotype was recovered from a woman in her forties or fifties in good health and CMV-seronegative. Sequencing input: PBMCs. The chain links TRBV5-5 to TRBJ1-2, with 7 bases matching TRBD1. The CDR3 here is CASSLPGQRISYGYTF. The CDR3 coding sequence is TGTGCCAGCAGCTTGCCGGGACAGAGAATCTCTTATGGCTACACCTTC.